Listed below are T cell receptor beta chains from one sample, sequenced in a study of early T cells in non-severe SARS-CoV-2 infection. TCRdb used MiXCR to reprocess the 5' RACE reads, holding one entry per CDR3 protein. Of about 77,000 distinct CDR3 sequences listed, 12% were seen once; the top ten hold around a sixth. Sequencing used whole blood, obtained at baseline. The receptors originated from an adult who was a healthcare worker with PCR-confirmed SARS-CoV-2 infection or an uninfected control (not recorded which). The donor label of this sample is uncertain. Each CDR3 is given with its conserved first and last residue. A D gene is named only where the DNA matches it firmly. Clone size, where shown, is once, few, many, or a class for clones that have expanded.

TRBJ1-3	TRBV5-1	-	few	TGCGCCAGCAGCTTGGTTACAGGTGGAAACACCATATATTTT	CASSLVTGGNTIYF
TRBJ2-1	TRBV3-1	-	-	TGTGCCAGCAGTCCCTCGGTTTCAACTTCCTACAATGAGCAGTTCTTC	CASSPSVSTSYNEQFF
TRBJ2-2	TRBV11-3	-	-	TGTGCCAGCAGCTTGAGGGTCACCGGGGAGCTGTTTTTT	CASSLRVTGELFF
TRBJ1-1	TRBV7-2	-	many	TGTGCCAGCAGCTTAGTGGTAGGGAACACTGAAGCTTTCTTT	CASSLVVGNTEAFF
TRBJ2-1	TRBV4-2	-	-	TGTGCCAGCAGCCAAGGGGGGGCTAGCCTCCCCTACAATGAGCAGTTCTTC	CASSQGGASLPYNEQFF
TRBJ2-4	TRBV6-5	TRBD1	once	TGTGCCACCTGGGACAGGGGGAACATTCAGTACTTC	CATWDRGNIQYF
TRBJ2-1	TRBV9	TRBD2	-	TGTGCCAGCAGCGTAGTGAGGCGGGAGGGCCCCTACAATGAGCAGTTCTTC	CASSVVRREGPYNEQFF
TRBJ1-1	TRBV2	-	few	TGTGCCAGCAGTGAGTGGGAGAACACTGAAGCTTTCTTT	CASSEWENTEAFF
TRBJ2-1	TRBV3-1	-	many	TGTGCCAGCAGCCAAGCGGTCTCCTACAATGAGCAGTTCTTC	CASSQAVSYNEQFF
TRBJ2-1	TRBV4-1	TRBD2	-	TGCGCCAGCAGCCAAAGGTTTAGCGGGGGGGCCTACAATGAGCAGTTCTTC	CASSQRFSGGAYNEQFF
TRBJ2-7	TRBV13	TRBD2	many	TGTGCCAGCAGCTCAAGCGGACTAGCGGGTGAGCAGTACTTC	CASSSSGLAGEQYF
TRBJ1-2	TRBV7-2	-	many	TGTGCCAGCGGTTTCGGCTACACCTTC	CASGFGYTF
TRBJ2-1	TRBV7-9	TRBD2	many	TGTGCCAGCAGCCAACAAGGACTAGTTCGCAATGAGCAGTTCTTC	CASSQQGLVRNEQFF
TRBJ2-5	TRBV29-1	-	-	TGCAGCGTTGCTTCTCCCGGCAACCAAGAGACCCAGTACTTC	CSVASPGNQETQYF